This TCR beta chain was sequenced in a study of T cells of healthy individuals. The CDR3 spans 13 residues. Germline lookup yields CDR1 GTSNPN and CDR2 SVGIG (reference sequence). Trimming stripped 1 base from V and 1 base from J, with 7 bases between. TCRdb ran MiXCR on the 5' RACE reads and lists one entry per CDR3 protein. The sample lists approximately 50,000 distinct CDR3 sequences; approximately 14% were seen once. In this sample, this clonotype turned up a few times. This sequence joins TRBV30 and TRBJ1-1; D is perhaps TRBD1 (5 bases). The clonotype was recovered from a human donor in good health. The CDR3 reads CAWSEGTNTEAFF. CDR3 DNA sequence: TGTGCCTGGAGTGAAGGGACGAACACTGAAGCTTTCTTT.